This T cell receptor (beta chain) was recovered during a study of T-cell reconstitution after alpha-beta-depleted transplantation in children listed by TCRdb under 2016. Study-level background: T-cell immune reconstitution after TCRalphabeta/CD19-depleted allogeneic hematopoietic cell transplantation in children was quantitatively tracked in the study by means of TCR repertoire profiling.

V is pared back by 7 bases and J by 9 bases, with 13 bases lying between the germline termini. According to the germline V gene, CDR1 reads SQVTM and CDR2 reads ANQGSEA. Reading from cysteine to phenylalanine, the CDR3 counts 11 amino acids. CDR3 DNA is the only sequence kept; it has 33 bases, read in frame from the first base. Library construction relied on PCR. Reads for this sample came from an Illumina HiSeq 2500. TCR libraries were prepared with molecular barcoding, using unique molecular identifiers to normalize TCRbeta repertoire quantification. TCRdb handled the public reads itself, with Q25 trimming in fastp and clone calling in MiXCR, and kept productive beta chains. CDR3 protein sequences are deduplicated, and each keeps its most common genes and DNA. This sample lists around 600,000 distinct CDR3 sequences; roughly 15% were detected once. Of the sample, approximately 1% is held by the ten largest clones.

This clonotype was seen many times. Its antigen remains undetermined. Base qualities are not provided; no much larger clone lies one nucleotide away. This material consisted of PBMCs from the stem cell graft donor, taken from the stem cell graft. The clonotype was recovered from a human donor who donated a stem cell graft to a child with acute myeloid leukemia. The V and J segments used are TRBV29-1 and TRBJ2-1, with an unclear D gene assignment. The sequence in DNA is TGCAGCGCCAGAGTTGGAGCTGAGCAGTTCTTC. It specifies CSARVGAEQFF.